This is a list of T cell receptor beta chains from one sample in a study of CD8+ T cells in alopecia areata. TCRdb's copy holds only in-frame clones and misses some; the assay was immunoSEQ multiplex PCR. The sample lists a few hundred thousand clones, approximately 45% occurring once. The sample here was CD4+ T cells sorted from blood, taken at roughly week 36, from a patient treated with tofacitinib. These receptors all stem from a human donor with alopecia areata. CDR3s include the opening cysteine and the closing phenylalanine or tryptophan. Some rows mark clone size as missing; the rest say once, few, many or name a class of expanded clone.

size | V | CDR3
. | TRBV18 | CASSPELAGSYNEQFF
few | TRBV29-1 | CSVGGQGAAGANVLTF
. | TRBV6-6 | CAAGELDGYTF
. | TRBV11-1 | CASSPQSPPDTQYF
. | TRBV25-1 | CASIGQGVHEQYF
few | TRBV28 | CASSFAGAGNQPQHF
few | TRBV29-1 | CSVEDRGGGYTF
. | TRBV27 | CASSLYLGTGGHEQYF
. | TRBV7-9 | CASNPTGGDTEAFF
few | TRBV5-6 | CASSLVGYGYTF
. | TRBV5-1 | CASRERAHGANVLTF
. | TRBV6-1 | CASSGLLGVYGYTF
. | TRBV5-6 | CASGPLDNSGNTIYF
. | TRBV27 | CATRIRGSYEQYF
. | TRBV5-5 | CASSRTGYAGANVLTF
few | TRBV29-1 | CSVTSAVSYEQYF
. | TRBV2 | CASDPAAGTYEQYF
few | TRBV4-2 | CASSRTSGTDTQYF
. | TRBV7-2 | CASSTGGNYGYTF
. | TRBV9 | CASSVLAAYTDTQYF
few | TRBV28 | CASSLSGNYGANVLTF
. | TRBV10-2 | CASLKDSSYEQYF
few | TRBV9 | CASSDGTGAGYTF
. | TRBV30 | CARSTGTWDSEQYF
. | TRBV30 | CAWRAGRNYGYTF
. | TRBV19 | CASSITGNGQPQHF
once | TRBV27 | CASSNAAVRGWETQYF
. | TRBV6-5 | CASSQGGQYEQYF